The 27 T cell receptor beta chains given below trace back to one sample, sequenced in a study of blood T cell repertoires in COVID-19. Profiling relied on immunoSEQ multiplex PCR, and the TCRdb table lists in-frame clones only, not all of them. In the table there are 350,000 to 450,000 clones, about 88% of which are singletons. The specimen was peripheral blood. These receptors all stem from a woman between 35 and 50 years old with COVID-19, enrolled during active disease.

The chain employs TRBV28 and TRBJ1-5; D is unclear. In germline, CDR1 is MDHEN, CDR2 SYDVKM. The CDR3 extends over 16 amino acids. Trimming left V 5 bases short and J 2 bases short, with 16 bases between. The CDR3 sequence: CASSPEGWRGNQPQHF. The CDR3 coding sequence is TGTGCCAGCAGTCCCGAGGGTTGGAGGGGCAATCAGCCCCAGCATTTT.

The chain is built from TRBV19 and TRBJ1-2, with TRBD1 identical over 11 bases. Germline CDR1 is LNHDA and CDR2 is SQIVND (reference sequence). The CDR3 runs 16 residues. The V gene end was trimmed by 3 bases and the J gene end by 4 bases; junction bases not matched to a gene: 7. The CDR3 reads CASSIGQGAQGYGYTF. DNA of the CDR3: TGTGCCAGTAGTATCGGACAGGGGGCGCAGGGCTATGGCTACACCTTC. The full variable domain, its missing parts supplied by reference TRBV19 and TRBJ1-2, is DGGITQSPKYLFRKEGQNVTLSCEQNLNHDAMYWYRQDPGQGLRLIYYSQIVNDFQKGDIAEGYSVSREKKESFPLTVTSAQKNPTAFYLCASSIGQGAQGYGYTFGSGTRLTVV.

A single count supports this clone. The CDR3 spells CAWWTGADSPLHF. In nucleotides, the CDR3 is TGTGCCTGGTGGACAGGGGCGGATTCACCCCTCCACTTT. The chain uses TRBV30 and TRBJ1-6; 9 bases align to TRBD1. The CDR3 consists of 13 residues. Germline V gene sequence: CDR1 GTSNPN, CDR2 SVGIG (reference sequence). V trimming: 5 bases; J trimming: 8 bases; junction bases outside the gene matches: 4.

This chain links TRBV19 with TRBJ1-4; D call uncertain. V lost 7 bases and J lost 10, with 10 bases in between. Looked up from germline, CDR1 is LNHDA and CDR2 is SQIVND (reference sequence). This CDR3 is built from 11 residues. The CDR3 region is CASIYLGKLFF. Here the CDR3 DNA reads TGTGCCAGTATTTACCTCGGAAAACTGTTTTTT.

V usage is TRBV24-1 and J usage is TRBJ1-4; 7 bases match TRBD1. The germline gives CDR1 KGHDR, CDR2 SFDVKD. The CDR3 consists of 16 residues. The V gene end was trimmed by 3 bases and the J gene end by 8 bases; junction bases not matched to a gene: 11. The CDR3: CATSDPRQGGWEKLFF. DNA for the CDR3: TGTGCCACCAGTGATCCCCGACAGGGTGGATGGGAAAAACTGTTTTTT.

The chain uses TRBV12-5 and TRBJ2-2; weak D call: TRBD2 (6 bases). Germline CDR1 reads LGHNT; CDR2 reads FRNRAP. CDR3 size: 14 residues. Trimming shortened V by 4 bases and J by 0 bases, and 6 bases separated the two germline ends. The CDR3 DNA follows: TGTGCTAGTGGTTGGACTACGAACACCGGGGAGCTGTTTTTT. It is translated as CASGWTTNTGELFF.

The chain links TRBV6-5 to TRBJ1-1; D gene ambiguous. The CDR3 contains 12 residues. Trimming removed 0 bases from V and 4 bases from J, with 3 bases in between. In germline, CDR1 is MNHEY, CDR2 SVGAGI. The chain's CDR3 is CASSYSSTEAFF. The CDR3 nucleotides read TGTGCCAGCAGTTACTCGAGCACTGAAGCTTTCTTT.

The chain links TRBV7-2 to TRBJ1-2; D is perhaps TRBD1 (6 bases). This CDR3 spans 13 amino acids. The germline CDR1 and CDR2 sequences are SGHTA and FQGNSA. Trimming removed 5 bases from V and 3 bases from J, with 10 bases in between. DNA for the CDR3: TGTGCCAGCAGCCGGGGGGCAGACTATGGCTACACCTTC. Amino acids: CASSRGADYGYTF.

The J gene is TRBJ1-1, the V gene TRBV28, with TRBD1 as a possible D gene (6 bases). This CDR3 spans 15 amino acids. Germline V lookup: CDR1 MDHEN, CDR2 SYDVKM. V lost 5 bases, J lost 5 bases, and 18 bases lay in between. For the CDR3, the DNA is TGTGCCAGCAGTCCGCAAGGGGGGGCAGAGACTGAAGCTTTCTTT. Amino acids: CASSPQGGAETEAFF.

The J gene is TRBJ2-1, the V gene TRBV6-5; TRBD2 matches 8 bases. The CDR3 runs to 15 residues. Germline V CDR1 and CDR2: MNHEY, SVGAGI. Unmatched junction bases numbered 3, after V lost 0 bases and J lost 5 bases. CDR3: CASSYSLREDNEQFF. As DNA, the CDR3 is TGTGCCAGCAGTTACTCTTTGCGGGAGGACAATGAGCAGTTCTTC.

The genes are TRBV4-3 and TRBJ2-5; 7 positions match TRBD2. This CDR3 is built from 16 residues. Germline CDR1 LGHNA, CDR2 YSLEER. The ends lost 1 base at V and 0 bases at J; junction bases unmatched: 5. DNA of the CDR3: TGCGCCAGCAGCCAAGTTAGCGGGCCGAACCAAGAGACCCAGTACTTC. Translated, it gives CASSQVSGPNQETQYF.

Regarding this clone: This sample also contains other DNA sequences that code for the same CDR3. This chain connects TRBV4-3 to TRBJ2-3, with 8 bases that match TRBD2. There are 13 residues in the CDR3. Germline loops: CDR1 LGHNA, CDR2 YSLEER. The J segment lost 6 bases and the V segment lost 1 base, leaving 0 bases of the junction unmatched. For the CDR3, the DNA is TGCGCCAGCAGCCAAGCGGGGGGGGATACGCAGTATTTT. Translating gives CASSQAGGDTQYF.

The chain links TRBV28 to TRBJ2-7, with D possibly TRBD2 on 5 matching bases. CDR1 is MDHEN, CDR2 SYDVKM, per germline. The V end lost 6 bases, the J end lost 5 bases, and 17 bases lay between the germline ends. The CDR3 spans 14 residues. The CDR3 nucleotides are TGTGCCAGCAGGCAGTGGACTCCGGACCACGAGCAGTACTTC. It translates to CASRQWTPDHEQYF.

The genes are TRBV28 and TRBJ1-5; TRBD1 might be the D (6 bases). Trimming shortened V by 2 bases and J by 4 bases, and 12 bases separated the two germline ends. The CDR3 consists of 15 residues. Germline V gives CDR1 MDHEN, CDR2 SYDVKM. CDR3 coding DNA: TGTGCCAGCAGTTTACGTAGACAGGTAAATCAGCCCCAGCATTTT. Its translation: CASSLRRQVNQPQHF.

The V and J genes are TRBV10-2 and TRBJ1-5; D is possibly TRBD1 (5 bases). V was clipped by 2 bases and J by 3 bases, with 11 bases between them. Per germline, CDR1 WSHSY and CDR2 SAAADI. The CDR3 sequence is 15 residues long. This CDR3 is CASSEQGRVNQPQHF. CDR3 in DNA: TGCGCCAGCAGTGAGCAGGGAAGGGTCAATCAGCCCCAGCATTTT.

The chain uses TRBV27 and TRBJ2-1; 8 nucleotides agree with TRBD1. This CDR3 comprises 18 residues. Germline CDR1 and CDR2: MNHEY and SMNVEV (reference sequence). After removal of 0 bases from V and 5 bases from J, the junction contained 12 bases not matched to a gene. CDR3 residues: CASSLSRGRGPGDNEQFF. The CDR3 DNA reads TGTGCCAGCAGTTTATCAAGGGGCAGGGGGCCGGGGGACAATGAGCAGTTCTTC.

The rearrangement uses TRBV28 and TRBJ1-5; TRBD1 agrees at 9 bases. After removal of 0 bases from V and 5 bases from J, the junction contained 5 bases not matched to a gene. Germline V gene lookup returns CDR1 MDHEN and CDR2 SYDVKM. The CDR3 covers 16 residues. The CDR3 DNA reads TGTGCCAGCAGTTTATGGAGGGACAGGGTCGATCAGCCCCAGCATTTT. Its translation is CASSLWRDRVDQPQHF.

The chain joins TRBV27 to TRBJ2-3; tentative D call: TRBD1 (6 bases). CDR1 and CDR2 (germline): MNHEY, SMNVEV (reference sequence). With 5 bases removed from V and 5 bases from J, the gap between germline ends came to 20 bases. The CDR3 contains 16 residues. CDR3 region: CASSPLYRDSKDTQYF. The DNA of the CDR3 is TGTGCCAGCAGTCCCCTCTACAGGGATTCGAAAGATACGCAGTATTTT.

Concerning this clone: Additional DNA sequences in this sample encode the identical CDR3. The chain has TRBV5-1 and TRBJ1-3, with TRBD1 as a possible D gene (6 bases). CDR1 and CDR2 from the germline V gene are SGHRS and YFSETQ. The CDR3 is 13 residues long. V was clipped by 5 bases and J by 4 bases, with 10 bases between them. The CDR3 here is CASSRDTGNTIYF. DNA for the CDR3: TGCGCCAGCAGTCGGGACACCGGAAACACCATATATTTT.

This sequence joins TRBV9 and TRBJ2-2; D is undetermined. The CDR3 contains 13 residues. V was clipped by 3 bases and J by 5 bases, with 8 bases between them. Germline V CDR1 and CDR2: SGDLS, YYNGEE. CDR3 sequence reads: CASSEARTGELFF. CDR3 bases: TGTGCCAGCAGCGAGGCCAGGACCGGGGAGCTGTTTTTT.

V gene TRBV7-2 combines with J gene TRBJ2-7; 10 bases agree with TRBD2. V lost 2 bases, J lost 5 bases, and 9 bases stayed unmatched. There are 16 residues in the CDR3. Germline lookup yields CDR1 SGHTA and CDR2 FQGNSA. CDR3 DNA: TGTGCCAGCAGCTTAAGGAGCGGGGGGGCCGGCCACGAGCAGTACTTC. Its protein product is CASSLRSGGAGHEQYF. The full variable domain, rest sourced from reference TRBV7-2 and TRBJ2-7, is GAGVSQSPSNKVTEKGKDVELRCDPISGHTALYWYRQSLGQGLEFLIYFQGNSAPDKSGLPSDRFSAERTGGSVSTLTIQRTQQEDSAVYLCASSLRSGGAGHEQYFGPGTRLTVT.

The chain is built from TRBV9 and TRBJ1-1; 10 nucleotides line up with TRBD1. Unmatched junction bases numbered 6, after V lost 4 bases and J lost 3 bases. The CDR3 spans 15 residues. The germline gives CDR1 SGDLS, CDR2 YYNGEE. CDR3: CASSYTGTGDTEAFF. DNA of the CDR3: TGTGCCAGCAGCTACACCGGGACAGGGGACACTGAAGCTTTCTTT.

The chain employs TRBV6-6 and TRBJ2-7, with D possibly being TRBD2 (5 bases). The CDR3 spans 16 residues. The V end lost 6 bases, the J end lost 0 bases, and 18 bases lay between the germline ends. Germline lookup yields CDR1 MNHNY and CDR2 SVGAGI (reference sequence). CDR3 in amino acids: CASSLRRGTYSYEQYF. The CDR3 DNA reads TGTGCCAGCAGCTTGAGACGGGGAACGTACTCCTACGAGCAGTACTTC.

This rearrangement joins TRBV11-2 to TRBJ2-7, with a tentative D call TRBD1 (6 bases). Germline assignment: CDR1 SGHAT and CDR2 FQNNGV. This CDR3 contains 15 residues. Trimming removed 5 bases from V and 2 bases from J, with 16 bases in between. CDR3 DNA: TGTGCCAGCAGCATCAACCTACAGGGCGCCTACGAGCAGTACTTC. It encodes CASSINLQGAYEQYF.

The V call is TRBV6-5, the J call TRBJ1-1; D is unclear. CDR1 is MNHEY and CDR2 is SVGAGI in the germline V gene. Trimming shortened V by 1 base and J by 2 bases, and 8 bases separated the two germline ends. The CDR3 runs to 14 residues. The CDR3 DNA follows: TGTGCCAGCAGTTACTTGACATTAAACACTGAAGCTTTCTTT. It codes for CASSYLTLNTEAFF.

V usage is TRBV7-2 and J usage is TRBJ2-5, with 12 bases identical to TRBD2. CDR3 length equals 14 residues. Germline V gene data show CDR1 as SGHTA and CDR2 as FQGNSA. Trimming took 2 bases from V and 5 from J; bases not matched to a gene: 0. The CDR3 here is CASSLLAGGETQYF. For the CDR3, the DNA is TGTGCCAGCAGCTTACTAGCGGGGGGGGAGACCCAGTACTTC.

The chain joins TRBV10-3 to TRBJ1-5; D perhaps matches TRBD1 (6 bases). Germline V gives CDR1 ENHRY, CDR2 SYGVKD. V gave up 1 base and J gave up 9 bases, with 13 bases separating them. This CDR3 has 14 amino acids. CDR3 in DNA: TGTGCCATCAGTGAGTATGGACAGCAACCGCCCCAGCATTTT. Protein product: CAISEYGQQPPQHF.